The 9 T cell receptor beta chains below come from one sample, sequenced in a study of CD8 T cells in ankylosing spondylitis. General study points: About 8 highly homologous variants formed a TCR beta motif that appeared characteristic of ankylosing spondylitis blood.

TCRdb re-called the 5' RACE reads through MiXCR, storing one row per CDR3 protein. Of about 500,000 distinct CDR3 sequences listed, about 5.4% are singletons. Their antigen targets remain unknown. The sample comprised blood, either unsorted or a sorted T cell fraction (not recorded which). Source of these receptors: a male donor with ankylosing spondylitis.

This clonotype was detected ten times or more. The chain joins TRBV7-2 to TRBJ1-2; maybe TRBD1 (6 bases). The CDR3 runs 14 residues. V was shortened by 4 bases and J by 3 bases, with 12 bases between the two germline ends. Germline CDR1 reads SGHTA; CDR2 reads FQGNSA. CDR3 in DNA: TGTGCCAGCAGCTCTTCGGGGGCTCACTATGGCTACACCTTC. Translating gives CASSSSGAHYGYTF.

Details on this clonotype: A much more abundant neighbour one base away suggests this may be a read error. The V and J genes are TRBV11-2 and TRBJ2-5, with 11 bases aligning to TRBD2. CDR3 size: 18 residues. J lost 1 base, V lost 1 base, and 8 bases had no gene match. Germline V gene sequence: CDR1 SGHAT, CDR2 FQNNGV. The CDR3 here is CASSLGVLAGGFQETQYF. Here the CDR3 DNA reads TGTGCCAGCAGCTTAGGGGTGCTAGCGGGGGGCTTCCAAGAGACCCAGTACTTC.

This clonotype has a count of ten or more. J is TRBJ2-1 and V is TRBV6-5; 7 positions match TRBD2. V trimming: 2 bases; J trimming: 1 base; junction bases outside the gene matches: 2. The CDR3 sequence is 15 residues long. Per germline, CDR1 MNHEY and CDR2 SVGAGI. CDR3 sequence (DNA): TGTGCCAGCAGTTACGGAGCGGGGTCCTACAATGAGCAGTTCTTC. Translated, it gives CASSYGAGSYNEQFF.

This clonotype was found many times. The chain combines TRBV7-2 with TRBJ2-5, with D maybe TRBD2 (5 bases). Trimming took 4 bases from V and 4 from J, leaving 7 bases between them. The CDR3 is 12 residues long. CDR1 is SGHTA and CDR2 is FQGNSA in the germline V gene. The CDR3 DNA is TGTGCCAGCAGCTCGGGGATAGAGACCCAGTACTTC. Protein sequence: CASSSGIETQYF.

The V call is TRBV11-2, the J call TRBJ2-1, with 8 bases identical to TRBD1. Germline-derived CDR1 and CDR2 are SGHAT and FQNNGV. V trimming: 8 bases; J trimming: 6 bases; junction bases outside the gene matches: 9. This CDR3 comprises 14 residues. CDR3 protein: CASSWDRPPNEQFF. DNA of the CDR3: TGTGCCAGCTCCTGGGACAGGCCACCCAATGAGCAGTTCTTC.

Of note for this clonotype: Just one base apart from a much larger clone, this may be a read error. This rearrangement joins TRBV27 to TRBJ1-6; D uncertain. This CDR3 is 14 amino acids long. The germline V gene encodes CDR1 MNHEY and CDR2 SMNVEV (reference sequence). CDR3 DNA: TGTGCCAGCAGCCCCGTCTCCTATAATTTACCCCTCCACTTT. Translation gives CASSPVSYNLPLHF.

This clonotype occurred many times. J is TRBJ2-3 and V is TRBV7-9; TRBD1 might be the D (5 bases). Per germline, CDR1 SEHNR and CDR2 FQNEAQ (reference sequence). This CDR3 has 15 residues. Trimming removed 4 bases from V and 2 bases from J, with 13 bases in between. The CDR3 spells CASSSYRLFTDTQYF. The CDR3 DNA reads TGTGCCAGCAGCTCATACAGGTTATTCACAGATACGCAGTATTTT. Drawing the rest from reference TRBV7-9 and TRBJ2-3, the complete variable domain is DTGVSQNPRHKITKRGQNVTFRCDPISEHNRLYWYRQTLGQGPEFLTYFQNEAQLEKSRLLSDRFSAERPKGSFSTLEIQRTEQGDSAMYLCASSSYRLFTDTQYFGPGTRLTVL.

This clonotype has at least ten counts. The rearrangement links TRBV25-1 to TRBJ1-4; D unresolved. The CDR3 has 15 residues. The germline V gene encodes CDR1 MGHDK and CDR2 SYGVNS. Trimming removed 7 bases at V and 0 bases at J, with 12 bases between. The CDR3 spells CASNPLGATNEKLFF. CDR3 DNA: TGTGCCAGCAATCCGTTGGGAGCAACTAATGAAAAACTGTTTTTT.

This clonotype appeared many times. The chain recombines TRBV25-1 with TRBJ2-3; the D gene is possibly TRBD1 (5 bases). This CDR3 spans 13 amino acids. V shed 8 bases and J shed 1 base, with 10 bases lying between them. Per the germline V gene, CDR1 is MGHDK and CDR2 is SYGVNS. DNA of the CDR3: TGTGCCAGCGGAAAGACAGGCACAGATACGCAGTATTTT. This sequence encodes CASGKTGTDTQYF.